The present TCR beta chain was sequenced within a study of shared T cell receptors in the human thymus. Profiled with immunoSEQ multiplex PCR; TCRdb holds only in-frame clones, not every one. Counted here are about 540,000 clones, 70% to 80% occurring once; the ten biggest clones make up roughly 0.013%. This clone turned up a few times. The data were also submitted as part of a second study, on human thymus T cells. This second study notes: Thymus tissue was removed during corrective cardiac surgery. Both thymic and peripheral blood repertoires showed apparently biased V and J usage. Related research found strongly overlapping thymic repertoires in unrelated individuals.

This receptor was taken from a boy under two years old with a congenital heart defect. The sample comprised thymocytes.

The CDR3 is CASSLTSGRQDTQYF. In DNA form, the CDR3 reads TGTGCCAGCAGCCTGACTAGCGGGAGGCAAGATACGCAGTATTTT. The chain couples TRBV6-4 to TRBJ2-3; 13 bases agree with TRBD2. Germline lookup yields CDR1 MRHNA and CDR2 SNTAGT. V lost 6 bases to trimming and J lost 5 bases; unmatched junction nucleotides: 5. The CDR3 has 15 amino acids.